The source of this T cell receptor (beta chain) is a study of T cells in Graves' hyperthyroidism and ophthalmopathy (dated by TCRdb to between 2018 and 2021). About the study as a whole: Peripheral blood was collected at initial diagnosis, before any treatment. TCR V-J signatures able to tell the groups apart were searched for in a discovery cohort of some 97 patients, of whom over 40 had Graves' ophthalmopathy and 57 had stable Graves' hyperthyroidism. An independent validation cohort of around 19 hyperthyroidism patients and roughly 16 patients who later progressed to ophthalmopathy tested prospective prediction of ophthalmopathy. For training and testing, the approximately 92 patients in the discovery cohort were randomly divided in a 7:3 ratio. Thyroid tissue and blood T-cell repertoires from six or seven Graves' hyperthyroidism patients were also compared in the study. Following sampling, methimazole starting at 30 mg daily was given to hyperthyroidism patients, and high-dose intravenous methylprednisolone was given to ophthalmopathy patients. The paper describes TCR Vbeta CDR3 sequencing of roughly 130 peripheral blood samples, made up of about 40 ophthalmopathy patients, over 70 hyperthyroidism patients and approximately 17 progressor patients. Findings and caveats that apply to the study as a whole: In validation, the model predicted progression to ophthalmopathy a median of 6.5 months before onset, with about 71% sensitivity and just under 75% specificity. Most expanded thyroid clonotypes (frequency above 0.001) were also found in blood, which suggests that blood repertoires may mirror thyroid immune responses. Sample size was not statistically predetermined, and blinding of investigators to group allocation was not performed. A 13 V-J signature model separated ophthalmopathy from stable hyperthyroidism, with approximately 87% sensitivity and 81.08% specificity in cross-validation and 80%/75% in testing.

In the germline V gene (reference sequence), CDR1 corresponds to MNHEY and CDR2 to SMNVEV. The CDR3 goes from the cysteine to the phenylalanine over 14 residues. Solely the CDR3 DNA is kept, with 42 bases framed from the first base. Trimming removed 0 bases from V and 4 bases from J, leaving 10 bases between the germline ends. Ophthalmopathy patients had moderately to severely active disease, Clinical Activity Score of at least 3, NOSPECS grade of at least 4, and duration under 3 months. Exclusion was applied to patients with uncontrolled infections, other autoimmune diseases, pregnancy or lactation. Diagnoses relied on clinical symptoms, serum thyroxine and TRAb, thyroid ultrasound and orbital computed tomography. Ficoll-Paque density gradient centrifugation was used to isolate PBMCs from 8.5 to 10 ml of fresh peripheral blood. Trizol reagent was used to extract total RNA, and RNA quality was then checked on an Agilent 2100 Bioanalyzer.

The TCR beta CDR3 regions were amplified from the RNA transcripts. The first round of RT-PCR for the TCR CDR3 was performed with the HTBI primer set and the Qiagen OneStep RT-PCR kit. The libraries were constructed in a second round of multiplex PCR and then size-selected and purified. Libraries were sequenced paired-end with 100 bp reads on an Illumina HiSeq2000. Turning to the authors' computational methods: SOAPnuke was used to process the raw data, throwing out any read that contained adapters or uncalled bases, had a mean Phred below 15, or lacked an exact constant-primer or identifier match. High-quality paired reads were merged using COPE v1.2.5, and each unique nucleotide sequence was defined as a clonotype. MiTCR v1.1 was used to align clonotypes to the IMGT TRBV, TRBD and TRBJ reference segments. The analysis included only V-J combinations with a frequency above 0.0001, which together covered more than 99% of the repertoires. The TCS score was defined as F50 (clonal expansion) divided by E x V (chaos), with BLOSUM62-based TCRdist calculated between CDR3 peptides within each V-J. Welch's t-statistics and random forest reduced around 520 V-J features to 13, which were used in a naive Bayes classifier (R e1071). TCRdb handled the public reads itself, with Q25 trimming in fastp and clone calling in MiXCR, and kept productive beta chains. Rows matching on CDR3 protein sequence are summarized as one entry with the most common DNA and genes. The V and J calls were determined by TCRdb, not by the authors. The sample table contains about 350,000 distinct CDR3 sequences; only one count was recorded for around 18% of them. Around a sixth of the sample lies in the top ten.

This clonotype was seen repeatedly, ten times or more. Its antigen is not yet known. No much larger clone exists at a distance of one base, and base qualities are not known. The sequencing sample was made of blood. This TCR came from a woman aged 35 to 49 with Graves' ophthalmopathy. The sequence links TRBV27 to TRBJ2-7, with the D gene not clear enough to name. The CDR3 sequence is CASSLSSLTYEQYF. Here is the DNA: TGTGCCAGCAGTTTATCAAGCCTTACTTACGAGCAGTACTTC.